The rows below give T cell receptor beta chains drawn from one sample of a study of radiotherapy plus CTLA-4 blockade in lung cancer. Repertoires were generated with immunoSEQ multiplex PCR, while TCRdb's copy carries only in-frame clones and drops some. Found here are approximately 52,000 clones, about 76% of them singletons; the top ten hold 6.5% to 10%. The input for sequencing was peripheral blood, taken from a patient treated with radiotherapy plus ipilimumab. The receptors shown here come from a human donor with non-small cell lung cancer who had a complete response to radiotherapy plus ipilimumab. Both conserved end residues are part of each CDR3. The D gene is left open where the match is weak. Where a row states a size, it is once, few, many or the class of an expanded clone; other rows omit it.

>.|TRBV15|TRBJ2-5|.
CATSIGGAWETQYF
TGTGCCACCAGCATCGGCGGGGCTTGGGAGACCCAGTACTTC
>once|TRBV20-1|TRBJ2-4|.
CSASSVNIQYF
TGCAGTGCTAGTTCCGTAAACATTCAGTACTTC
>.|TRBV5-4|TRBJ1-2|TRBD1
CASSSGGTYYGYTF
TGTGCCAGCAGTTCAGGGGGGACCTACTATGGCTACACCTTC
>.|TRBV29-1|TRBJ2-5|.
CSGEKGGGIKTQYF
TGCAGCGGGGAGAAAGGGGGGGGAATAAAGACCCAGTACTTC
>.|TRBV5-1|TRBJ1-1|.
CASSLAGMNTEAFF
TGCGCCAGCAGCTTAGCAGGCATGAACACTGAAGCTTTCTTT
>few|TRBV6-1|TRBJ2-6|.
CASRTEESGANVLTF
TGTGCCAGCAGAACGGAGGAGTCTGGGGCCAACGTCCTGACTTTC
>.|TRBV30|TRBJ2-1|TRBD2
CAWSWRGGVYEQFF
TGTGCCTGGAGTTGGCGGGGGGGCGTATATGAGCAGTTCTTC
>.|TRBV1|TRBJ1-3|.
CTSSQESARGRHTIYF
TGCACCAGCAGCCAAGAGTCCGCCAGGGGGCGGCACACCATATATTTT
>few|TRBV10-3|TRBJ2-2|.
CAAGGDGELFF
TGTGCCGCGGGCGGTGACGGGGAGCTGTTTTTT
>.|TRBV5-5|TRBJ1-2|TRBD1
CASSPDRGYGYTF
TGTGCCAGCAGTCCCGACAGGGGATATGGCTACACCTTC
>once|TRBV25-1|TRBJ1-2|TRBD1
CASSVSGTAYGYTF
TGTGCCAGCAGTGTCTCCGGGACAGCCTATGGCTACACCTTC
>few|TRBV6-6|TRBJ1-4|.
CASSSPRGVNEKLFF
TGTGCCAGCAGTTCCCCCAGGGGAGTAAATGAAAAACTGTTTTTT
>.|TRBV7-8|TRBJ1-1|.
CASSLDARGNTEAFF
TGTGCCAGCAGCTTAGATGCCAGGGGGAACACTGAAGCTTTCTTT
>.|TRBV5-1|TRBJ1-5|.
CASSLAGNQPQHF
TGCGCCAGCAGCTTGGCGGGCAATCAGCCCCAGCATTTT
>.|TRBV6-1|TRBJ1-3|.
CASRGDNTIYF
TGTGCCAGCCGGGGGGATAACACCATATATTTT
>.|TRBV9|TRBJ1-6|TRBD1
CASSEGTARAPLHF
TGTGCCAGCAGCGAGGGGACAGCCCGAGCACCCCTCCACTTT
>few|TRBV19|TRBJ1-6|.
CASSPGGNSPLHF
TGTGCCAGTAGCCCCGGGGGGAATTCACCCCTCCACTTT
>few|TRBV19|TRBJ2-7|TRBD2
CASSPGRFNSYEQYF
TGTGCCAGTAGTCCCGGGAGGTTCAACTCCTACGAGCAGTACTTC
>.|TRBV5-1|TRBJ2-1|TRBD1
CASSPTQGTGHNEQFF
TGCGCCAGCAGCCCCACACAGGGGACGGGCCACAATGAGCAGTTCTTC
>.|TRBV10-1|TRBJ2-6|.
CASSSDSSGANVLTF
TGCGCCAGCAGTTCGGACAGCTCTGGGGCCAACGTCCTGACTTTC
>few|TRBV6-5|TRBJ2-2|.
CASTNHLNTGELFF
TGTGCCAGCACGAACCACTTGAACACCGGGGAGCTGTTTTTT
>.|TRBV7-2|TRBJ1-2|.
CASSRDFSNYGYTF
TGTGCCAGCAGCCGGGACTTCTCTAACTATGGCTACACCTTC
>few|TRBV5-1|TRBJ2-2|TRBD2
CASSKGILAGLNTGELFF
TGCGCCAGCAGCAAAGGGATTCTAGCGGGGTTAAACACCGGGGAGCTGTTTTTT
>.|TRBV7-9|TRBJ2-6|.
CASSDYSGANVLTF
TGTGCCAGCAGCGACTACTCTGGGGCCAACGTCCTGACTTTC
>.|TRBV6-4|TRBJ2-5|TRBD2
CASSDSTSGRETQYF
TGTGCCAGCAGTGACTCGACTAGCGGGAGAGAGACCCAGTACTTC
>.|TRBV5-1|TRBJ1-1|.
CASSSGAADLNTEAFF
TGCGCCAGCAGCTCAGGAGCGGCTGACCTGAACACTGAAGCTTTCTTT
>.|TRBV19|TRBJ2-7|TRBD1
CASSAGTGGGYEQYF
TGTGCCAGTAGTGCCGGGACAGGGGGAGGCTACGAGCAGTACTTC
>.|TRBV19|TRBJ2-5|TRBD2
CASSLRTSYQETQYF
TGTGCCAGTAGTCTCCGGACTAGCTACCAAGAGACCCAGTACTTC
>once|TRBV2|TRBJ2-1|TRBD2
CASSNRLAANNEQFF
TGTGCCAGCAGCAACCGACTAGCGGCTAACAATGAGCAGTTCTTC
>.|TRBV7-8|TRBJ1-3|.
CASSWRGSGNTIYF
TGTGCCAGCAGCTGGAGGGGCTCTGGAAACACCATATATTTT
>.|TRBV19|TRBJ1-1|.
CASAVPGLNTEAFF
TGTGCCAGTGCTGTCCCAGGGTTGAACACTGAAGCTTTCTTT
>few|TRBV5-1|TRBJ1-2|TRBD1
CASSLVGKGAEGYTF
TGCGCCAGCAGCTTGGTAGGGAAGGGGGCTGAAGGCTACACCTTC
>.|TRBV6-5|TRBJ2-7|TRBD1
CASSYVTGGSYEQYF
TGTGCCAGCAGTTACGTAACAGGGGGCTCCTACGAGCAGTACTTC
>.|TRBV19|TRBJ1-3|.
CASRATGISGNTIYF
TGTGCCAGTAGAGCGACAGGCATCTCTGGAAACACCATATATTTT
>.|TRBV4-3|TRBJ1-4|TRBD1
CASSQSADRGLDEKLFF
TGCGCCAGCAGCCAATCAGCGGACAGGGGGCTCGATGAAAAACTGTTTTTT
>.|TRBV4-1|TRBJ2-3|.
CASSQAQDFQEYTQYF
TGCGCCAGCAGCCAAGCTCAGGATTTCCAGGAATATACGCAGTATTTT
>.|TRBV4-3|TRBJ1-1|.
CASSQGGSGAFF
TGCGCCAGCAGCCAAGGGGGAAGCGGTGCTTTCTTT
>.|TRBV30|TRBJ1-1|.
CAWSRKGLTNTEAFF
TGTGCCTGGAGCCGAAAGGGACTTACGAACACTGAAGCTTTCTTT
>.|TRBV6-5|TRBJ2-2|TRBD1
CASRLGQGNTGELFF
TGCGCCAGCAGACTGGGACAGGGCAACACCGGGGAGCTGTTTTTT
>.|TRBV5-1|TRBJ1-1|TRBD1
CASSLATGTGAPGTEAFF
TGCGCCAGCAGCTTGGCCACCGGGACAGGGGCCCCGGGAACTGAAGCTTTCTTT
>.|TRBV13|TRBJ2-2|.
CASSLGGRGGELFF
TGTGCCAGCAGCTTAGGGGGGAGAGGCGGGGAGCTGTTTTTT
>.|TRBV5-6|TRBJ2-7|.
CASSWRGRRHEQYF
TGTGCCAGCAGCTGGAGGGGCAGGCGACACGAGCAGTACTTC
>.|TRBV7-2|TRBJ1-2|.
CASSLAMWGRNGYTF
TGTGCCAGCAGCTTAGCGATGTGGGGGAGGAATGGCTACACCTTC
>.|TRBV5-1|TRBJ1-3|TRBD1
CASSLGTGRSGNTIYF
TGCGCCAGCAGCTTGGGGACAGGGCGTTCTGGAAACACCATATATTTT